This T cell receptor (beta chain) was recorded in a study of blood T cell repertoires in COVID-19. Overall study context: From the United States, Italy and Spain came samples of acute and convalescent COVID-19. PBMCs, B-cell-depleted T cells, or T cells provided the cDNA or gDNA that made up the material.

Per the original methods: Amplification with reference gene primers provided the estimates of nucleated cell counts. The protocol was immunoSEQ multiplex PCR, while the TCRdb copy is restricted to in-frame clones and leaves out a portion. V and J calls and clone size are given by that table; D and trimming were obtained from the DNA. The repertoire holds approximately 160,000 clones, with 70% to 90% as singletons. Germline values: CDR1 SGHRS, CDR2 YFSETQ. V shed 1 base and J shed 0 bases, with 11 bases lying between them. This CDR3 spans 16 amino acids. The sample taken for sequencing was peripheral blood. The receptor was derived from a woman in her 70s with acute or convalescent COVID-19. The chain links TRBV5-1 to TRBJ1-5; perhaps TRBD1 as D (6 bases). The CDR3 coding sequence is TGCGCCAGCAGCTTGTCAGGGGCCTATAGCAATCAGCCCCAGCATTTT. Its protein product is CASSLSGAYSNQPQHF.